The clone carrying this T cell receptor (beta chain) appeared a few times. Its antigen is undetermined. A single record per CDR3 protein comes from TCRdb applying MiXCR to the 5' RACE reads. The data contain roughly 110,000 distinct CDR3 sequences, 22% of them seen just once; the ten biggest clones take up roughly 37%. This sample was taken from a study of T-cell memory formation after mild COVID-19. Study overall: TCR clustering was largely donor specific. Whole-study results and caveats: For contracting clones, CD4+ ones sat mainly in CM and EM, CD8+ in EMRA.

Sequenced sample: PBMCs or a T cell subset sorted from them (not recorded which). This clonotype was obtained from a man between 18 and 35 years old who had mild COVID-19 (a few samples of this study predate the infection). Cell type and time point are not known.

This chain's CDR3 is CASSPSQGQGELFF. CDR3 in DNA: TGTGCCAGCAGCCCCTCACAGGGGCAAGGGGAGCTGTTTTTT. V usage is TRBV4-2 and J usage is TRBJ2-2; 7 nucleotides line up with TRBD1. This CDR3 spans 14 amino acids. The J segment lost 8 bases and the V segment lost 4 bases, leaving 7 bases of the junction unmatched. Per germline, CDR1 LGHNA and CDR2 YNFKEQ.